This T cell receptor beta chain was sequenced in a study of shared clonotypes between healthy human individuals. As for the study in general: Used for every donor were three CD4 naive, three CD4 memory, two CD8 naive and one CD8 memory plate. The study, taken as a whole, reports: Enrolling few donors narrowed the genetic and exposure-history diversity that was represented. Relative to clonotypes present in all four donors, those not shared had lower generation probabilities.

Concerning this clone itself: Its specificity is not known.

Samples underwent the assay at deep level. Profiling relied on immunoSEQ multiplex PCR, and the TCRdb table lists in-frame clones only, not all of them. The profile shows around 1.9 million clones, 85% to 95% of them singletons. Naive CD8 isolation took CD45RO-negative cells positively selected for CCR7 and excluded terminally differentiated effector memory CD45RA+ cells. CDR1 is MNHNS and CDR2 is SASEGT in the germline V gene. The CDR3 length is 17 residues. Trimming took 1 base from V and 3 from J, leaving 19 bases between them. Sequencing used naive CD8+ T cells from PBMCs. This TCR was sampled from a man between 18 and 29 years old in good health. Some clones in this sample may be carry-over from other donors' samples. V gene TRBV6-1 combines with J gene TRBJ2-7; D call uncertain. The CDR3 DNA reads TGTGCCAGCAGTGAAGGATCCAGGCAAGGAAATCACTACGAGCAGTACTTC. This codes for CASSEGSRQGNHYEQYF.